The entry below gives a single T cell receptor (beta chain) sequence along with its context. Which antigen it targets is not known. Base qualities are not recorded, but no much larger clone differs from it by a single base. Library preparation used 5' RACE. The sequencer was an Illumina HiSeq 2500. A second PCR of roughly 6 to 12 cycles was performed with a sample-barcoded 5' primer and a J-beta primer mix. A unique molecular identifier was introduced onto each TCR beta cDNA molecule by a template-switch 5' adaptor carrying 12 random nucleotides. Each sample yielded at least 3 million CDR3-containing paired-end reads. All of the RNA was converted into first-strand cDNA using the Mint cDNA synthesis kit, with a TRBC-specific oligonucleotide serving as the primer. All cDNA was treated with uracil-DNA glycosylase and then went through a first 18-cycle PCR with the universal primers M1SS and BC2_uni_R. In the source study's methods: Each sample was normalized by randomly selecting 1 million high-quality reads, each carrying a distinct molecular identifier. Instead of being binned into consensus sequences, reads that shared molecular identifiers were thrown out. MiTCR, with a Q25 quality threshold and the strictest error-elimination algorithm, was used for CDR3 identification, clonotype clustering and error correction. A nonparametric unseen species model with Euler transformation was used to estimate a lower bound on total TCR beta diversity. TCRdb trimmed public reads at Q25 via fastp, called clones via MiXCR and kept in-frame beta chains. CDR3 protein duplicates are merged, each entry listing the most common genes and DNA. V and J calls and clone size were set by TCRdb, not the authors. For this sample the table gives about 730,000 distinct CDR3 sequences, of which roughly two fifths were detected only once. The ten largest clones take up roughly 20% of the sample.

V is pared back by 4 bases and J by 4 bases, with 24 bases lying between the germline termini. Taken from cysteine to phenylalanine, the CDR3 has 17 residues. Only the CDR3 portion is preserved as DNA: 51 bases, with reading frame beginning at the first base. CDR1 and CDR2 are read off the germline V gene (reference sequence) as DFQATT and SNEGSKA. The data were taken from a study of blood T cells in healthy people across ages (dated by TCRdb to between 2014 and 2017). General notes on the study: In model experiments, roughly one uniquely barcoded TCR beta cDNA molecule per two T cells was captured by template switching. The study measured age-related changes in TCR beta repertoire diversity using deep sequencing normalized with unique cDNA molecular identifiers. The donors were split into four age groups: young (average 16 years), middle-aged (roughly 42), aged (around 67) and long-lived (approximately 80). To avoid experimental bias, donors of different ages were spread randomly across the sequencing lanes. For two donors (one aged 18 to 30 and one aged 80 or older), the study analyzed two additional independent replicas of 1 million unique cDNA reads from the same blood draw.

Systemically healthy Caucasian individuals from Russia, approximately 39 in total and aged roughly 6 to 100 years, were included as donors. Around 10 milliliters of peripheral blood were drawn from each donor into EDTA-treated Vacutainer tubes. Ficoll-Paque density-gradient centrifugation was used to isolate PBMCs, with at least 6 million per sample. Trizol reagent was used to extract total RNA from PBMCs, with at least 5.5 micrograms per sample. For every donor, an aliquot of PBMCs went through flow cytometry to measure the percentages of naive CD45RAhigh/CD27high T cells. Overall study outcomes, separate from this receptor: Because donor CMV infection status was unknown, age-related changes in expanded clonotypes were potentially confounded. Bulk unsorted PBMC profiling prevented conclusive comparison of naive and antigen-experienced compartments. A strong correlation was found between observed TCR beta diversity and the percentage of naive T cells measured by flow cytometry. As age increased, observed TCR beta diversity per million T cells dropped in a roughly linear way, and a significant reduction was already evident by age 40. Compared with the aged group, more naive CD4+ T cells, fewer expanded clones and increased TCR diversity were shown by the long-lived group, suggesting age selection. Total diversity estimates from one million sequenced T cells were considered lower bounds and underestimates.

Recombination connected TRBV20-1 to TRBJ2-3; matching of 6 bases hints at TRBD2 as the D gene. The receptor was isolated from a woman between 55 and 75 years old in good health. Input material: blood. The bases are TGCAGTGCTACTGAACGACTAGGAAGGGGTGTCTCAGATACGCAGTATTTT. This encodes CSATERLGRGVSDTQYF.